This record looks at one T cell receptor (beta chain) sequence and its context. Germline V gene sequence: CDR1 LGHDT, CDR2 YNNKEL (reference sequence). CDR3 length equals 13 residues. V was shortened by 4 bases and J by 2 bases, with 9 bases between the two germline ends. These data originate in a study of blood T cell repertoires in COVID-19. This table comes from immunoSEQ multiplex PCR, and its TCRdb copy is limited to in-frame clones, with some not included. Counted here are approximately 210,000 clones, less than 85% occurring once; the ten biggest clones make up roughly 7.6%. The source of this sequence is a woman of 80 years or more with COVID-19, enrolled during active disease. Sequencing input: peripheral blood. This chain connects TRBV3-1 (or the pseudogene TRBV3-2) to TRBJ2-7; a weak D match, TRBD2 (5 bases). Here the CDR3 DNA reads TGTGCCAGCAGCCGAGAGGGCCCCTACGAGCAGTACTTC. Translating gives CASSREGPYEQYF.